This T cell receptor (beta chain) was sequenced in a study of T cell repertoires in cytomegalovirus infection. Study information: Matching HLA type, along with CMV infection, was indicated by public TCR beta signatures. Regarding the study as a whole: Public TCR beta family frequency separated CMV-and-HLA carriers, including in an independent cohort. It was HLA-C-restricted CMV-specific TCR beta clonotypes that dominated the response ex vivo.

As to this clonotype: The antigen remains unidentified.

The CDR3 extends over 17 amino acids. The germline CDR1 and CDR2 sequences are LNHDA and SQIVND (reference sequence). Deletions cut 5 bases from V and 3 bases from J, with 20 bases between. MiXCR, applied by TCRdb to the reads, yields one record per CDR3 protein. The sample contains about 98,000 distinct CDR3 sequences, about 17% of which appear only once. What was sequenced was PBMCs. The chain couples TRBV19 to TRBJ2-1, with a tentative D call TRBD2 (5 bases). This TCR was recovered from a human donor in good health (CMV status not recorded). Some clones in this sample may be carry-over from other donors' samples. CDR3 in amino acids: CASSSQTGSSGYNEQFF. CDR3 bases: TGTGCCAGTAGTTCTCAGACTGGATCGAGCGGCTACAATGAGCAGTTCTTC.